This T cell receptor beta chain was recovered during a study of cytomegalovirus exposure and HLA in healthy donors. As for the study in general: Roughly 85 million unique TCRs from HLA-typed donors made up an early data release.

Worth noting for this clone: Its antigen remains unknown.

The V gene's germline CDR1 is SGHDT and CDR2 YYEEEE. Trimming cost V 5 bases and J 5 bases; bases outside gene matches: 9. The CDR3 runs to 14 residues. PCR was performed using 60 Vbeta and 13 Jbeta primers. Clones were sequenced by immunoSEQ multiplex PCR, and TCRdb holds only the in-frame ones, with some missing. Among around 140,000 clones listed, 73% were seen once. Study-level findings and limits: Indistinguishable V segments, including TRBV6-2 and TRBV6-3, were excluded. Immune exposure was documented only through CMV serostatus. Some TCR beta chains (more than 150 of them) were listed as cytomegalovirus-associated.

Material: PBMCs. The chain combines TRBV5-6 with TRBJ1-1; 7 bases agree with TRBD1. This sequence originates from a woman aged 18-29 years in good health and CMV-seronegative. For the CDR3, the DNA is TGTGCCAGCAGTAACGACAGGGATGGTACTGAAGCTTTCTTT. This codes for CASSNDRDGTEAFF.